This TCR beta chain was captured in a study of cytomegalovirus exposure and HLA in healthy donors. 60 Vbeta and 13 Jbeta primers were used in PCR. Profiled with immunoSEQ multiplex PCR; TCRdb holds only in-frame clones, not every one. The repertoire holds approximately 190,000 clones, with 80% as singletons. The CDR3 is 15 amino acids. The germline gives CDR1 LNHNV, CDR2 YYDKDF (reference sequence). With 0 bases removed from V and 5 bases from J, the gap between germline ends came to 11 bases. Sequencing used PBMCs. This clonotype was obtained from a man aged 40-49 years in good health and CMV-seropositive. This chain connects TRBV15 to TRBJ1-5; no clear D. CDR3 bases: TGTGCCACCAGCAGAGAGGTCAGGCCTGATCAGCCCCAGCATTTT. It translates to CATSREVRPDQPQHF. Full variable domain (remainder filled in from reference TRBV15 and TRBJ1-5): DAMVIQNPRYQVTQFGKPVTLSCSQTLNHNVMYWYQQKSSQAPKLLFHYYDKDFNNEADTPDNFQSRRPNTSFCFLDIRSPGLGDTAMYLCATSREVRPDQPQHFGDGTRLSIL.